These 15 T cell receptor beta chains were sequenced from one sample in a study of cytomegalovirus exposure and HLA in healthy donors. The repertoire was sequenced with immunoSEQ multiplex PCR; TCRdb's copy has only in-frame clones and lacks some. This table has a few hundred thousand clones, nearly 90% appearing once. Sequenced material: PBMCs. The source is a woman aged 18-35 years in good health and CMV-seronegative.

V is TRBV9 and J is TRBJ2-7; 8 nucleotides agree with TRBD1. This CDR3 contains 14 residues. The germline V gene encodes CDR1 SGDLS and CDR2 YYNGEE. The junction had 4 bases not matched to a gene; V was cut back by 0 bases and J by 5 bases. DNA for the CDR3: TGTGCCAGCAGCGTAGGGACAGGGTCCCACGAGCAGTACTTC. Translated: CASSVGTGSHEQYF.

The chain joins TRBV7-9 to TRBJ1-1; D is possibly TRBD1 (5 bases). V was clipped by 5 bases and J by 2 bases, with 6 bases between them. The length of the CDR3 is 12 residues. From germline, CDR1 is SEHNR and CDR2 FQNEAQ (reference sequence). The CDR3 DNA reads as TGTGCCAGCAGCCAGGGAAACACTGAAGCTTTCTTT. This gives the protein CASSQGNTEAFF.

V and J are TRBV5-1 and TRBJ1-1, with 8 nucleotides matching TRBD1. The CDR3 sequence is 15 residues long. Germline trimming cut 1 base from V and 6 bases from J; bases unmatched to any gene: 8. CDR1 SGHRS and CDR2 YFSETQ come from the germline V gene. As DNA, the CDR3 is TGCGCCAGCAGCTTGACCGGCAGGGGGCCTTCTGAAGCTTTCTTT. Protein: CASSLTGRGPSEAFF.

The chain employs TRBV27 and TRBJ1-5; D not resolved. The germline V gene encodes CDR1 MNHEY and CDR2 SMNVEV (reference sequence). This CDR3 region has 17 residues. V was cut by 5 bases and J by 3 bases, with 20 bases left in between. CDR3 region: CASSPLGSSLLNQPQHF. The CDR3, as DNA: TGTGCCAGCAGTCCTCTCGGGAGCTCGCTCCTCAATCAGCCCCAGCATTTT.

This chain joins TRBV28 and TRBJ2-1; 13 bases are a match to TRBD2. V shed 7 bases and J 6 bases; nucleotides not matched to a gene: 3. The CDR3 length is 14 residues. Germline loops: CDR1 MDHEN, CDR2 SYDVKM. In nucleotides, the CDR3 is TGTGCCAGCAAAAGACTAGCGGGGGGCAATGAGCAGTTCTTC. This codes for CASKRLAGGNEQFF.

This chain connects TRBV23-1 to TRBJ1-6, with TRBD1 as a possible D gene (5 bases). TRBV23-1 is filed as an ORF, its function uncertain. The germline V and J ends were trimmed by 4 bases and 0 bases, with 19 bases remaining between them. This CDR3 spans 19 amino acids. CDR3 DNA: TGCGCCAGCAGTCGGGAGGGACCGTATTATAGCTCCTATAATTCACCCCTCCACTTT. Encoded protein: CASSREGPYYSSYNSPLHF.

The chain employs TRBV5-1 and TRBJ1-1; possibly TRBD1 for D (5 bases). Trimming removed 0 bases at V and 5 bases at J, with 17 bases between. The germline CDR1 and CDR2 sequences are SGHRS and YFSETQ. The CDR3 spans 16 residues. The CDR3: CASSLGSKVGPTEAFF. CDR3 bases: TGCGCCAGCAGCTTGGGCTCGAAAGTGGGGCCTACTGAAGCTTTCTTT.

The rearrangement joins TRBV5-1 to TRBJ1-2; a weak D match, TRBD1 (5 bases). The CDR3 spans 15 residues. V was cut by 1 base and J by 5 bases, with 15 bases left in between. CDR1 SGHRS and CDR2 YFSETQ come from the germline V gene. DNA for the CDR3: TGCGCCAGCAGCTTGTCGACAGAACTTTGGTATGGCTACACCTTC. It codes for CASSLSTELWYGYTF. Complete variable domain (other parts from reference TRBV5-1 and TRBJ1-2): KAGVTQTPRYLIKTRGQQVTLSCSPISGHRSVSWYQQTPGQGLQFLFEYFSETQRNKGNFPGRFSGRQFSNSRSEMNVSTLELGDSALYLCASSLSTELWYGYTFGSGTRLTVV.

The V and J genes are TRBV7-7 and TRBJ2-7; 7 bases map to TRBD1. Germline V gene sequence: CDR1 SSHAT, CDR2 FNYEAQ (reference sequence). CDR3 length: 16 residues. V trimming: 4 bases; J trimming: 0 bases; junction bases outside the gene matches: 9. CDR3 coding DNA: TGTGCCAGCAGCTGCGGACCGGGACAGAACTCCTACGAGCAGTACGTC. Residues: CASSCGPGQNSYEQYV.

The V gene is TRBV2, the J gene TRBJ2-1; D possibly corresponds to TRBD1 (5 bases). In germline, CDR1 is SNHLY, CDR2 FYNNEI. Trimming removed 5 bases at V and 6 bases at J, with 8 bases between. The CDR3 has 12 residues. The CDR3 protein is CASSKDINEQFF. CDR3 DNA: TGTGCCAGCAGTAAGGACATCAATGAGCAGTTCTTC.

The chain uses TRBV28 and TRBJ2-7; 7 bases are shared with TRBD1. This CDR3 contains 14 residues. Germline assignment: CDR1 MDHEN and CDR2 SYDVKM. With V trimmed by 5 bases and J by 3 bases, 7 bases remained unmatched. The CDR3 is CASSTPGQIYEQYF. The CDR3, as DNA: TGTGCCAGCAGTACTCCGGGACAGATCTACGAGCAGTACTTC.

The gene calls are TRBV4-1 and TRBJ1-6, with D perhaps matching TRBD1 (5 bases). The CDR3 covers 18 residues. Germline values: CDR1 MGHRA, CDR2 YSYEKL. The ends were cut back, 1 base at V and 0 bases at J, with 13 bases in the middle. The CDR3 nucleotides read TGCGCCAGCAGCCAAGTCTTTCAGACAGACTCCTATAATTCACCCCTCCACTTT. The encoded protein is CASSQVFQTDSYNSPLHF.

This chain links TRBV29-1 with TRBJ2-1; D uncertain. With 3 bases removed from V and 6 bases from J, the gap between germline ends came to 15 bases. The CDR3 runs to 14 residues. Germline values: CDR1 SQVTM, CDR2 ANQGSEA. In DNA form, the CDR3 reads TGCAGCGTTGATCCTGGAGTCAGTATCAATGAGCAGTTCTTC. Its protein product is CSVDPGVSINEQFF.

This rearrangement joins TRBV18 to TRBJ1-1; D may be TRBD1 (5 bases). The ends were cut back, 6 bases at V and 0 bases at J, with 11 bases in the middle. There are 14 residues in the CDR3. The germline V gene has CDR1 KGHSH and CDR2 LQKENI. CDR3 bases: TGTGCCAGCTCGCAGGACACACTGAACACTGAAGCTTTCTTT. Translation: CASSQDTLNTEAFF. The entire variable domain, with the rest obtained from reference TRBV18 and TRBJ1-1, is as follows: NAGVMQNPRHLVRRRGQEARLRCSPMKGHSHVYWYRQLPEEGLKFMVYLQKENIIDESGMPKERFSAEFPKEGPSILRIQQVVRGDSAAYFCASSQDTLNTEAFFGQGTRLTVV.

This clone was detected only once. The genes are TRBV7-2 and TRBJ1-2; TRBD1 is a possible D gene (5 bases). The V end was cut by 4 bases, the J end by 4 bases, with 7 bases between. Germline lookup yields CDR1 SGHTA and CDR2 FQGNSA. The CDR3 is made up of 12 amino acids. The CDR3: CASSYDSYGYTF. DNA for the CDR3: TGTGCCAGCAGCTACGACAGCTATGGCTACACCTTC.